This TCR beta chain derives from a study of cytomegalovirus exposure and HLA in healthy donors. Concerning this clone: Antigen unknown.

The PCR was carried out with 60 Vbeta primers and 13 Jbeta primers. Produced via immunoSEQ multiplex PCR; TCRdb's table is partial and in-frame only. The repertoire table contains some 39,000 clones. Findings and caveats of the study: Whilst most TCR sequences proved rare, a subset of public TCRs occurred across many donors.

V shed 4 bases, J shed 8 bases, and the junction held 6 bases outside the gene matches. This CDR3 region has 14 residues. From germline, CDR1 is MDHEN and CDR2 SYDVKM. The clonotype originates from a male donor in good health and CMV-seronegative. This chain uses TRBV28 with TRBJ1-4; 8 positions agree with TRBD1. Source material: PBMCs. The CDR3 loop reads CASSSDRAWEKLFF. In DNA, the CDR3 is TGTGCCAGCAGTTCGGACAGGGCGTGGGAAAAACTGTTTTTT.